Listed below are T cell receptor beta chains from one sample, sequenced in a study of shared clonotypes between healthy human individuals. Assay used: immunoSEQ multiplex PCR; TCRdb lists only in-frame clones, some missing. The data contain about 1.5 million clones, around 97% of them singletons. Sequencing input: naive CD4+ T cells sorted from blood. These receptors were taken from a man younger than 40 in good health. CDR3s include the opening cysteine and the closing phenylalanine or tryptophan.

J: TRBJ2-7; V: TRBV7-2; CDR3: CASSPPFGGEHYEQYF
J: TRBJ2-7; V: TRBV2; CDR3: CASIMTSGPYEQYF
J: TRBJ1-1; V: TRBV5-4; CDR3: CASSSRDRVAFF
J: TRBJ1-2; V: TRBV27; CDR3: CASSFSPVGGYTF
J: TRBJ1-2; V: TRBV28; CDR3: CASSFQGAGYGYTF
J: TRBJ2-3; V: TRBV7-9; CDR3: CASSLGSASTDTQYF
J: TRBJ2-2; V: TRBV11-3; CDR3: CASSPGAGGNTGELFF
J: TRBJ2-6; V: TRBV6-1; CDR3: CASRNAGAGANVLTF
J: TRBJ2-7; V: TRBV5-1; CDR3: CASSLGVTNYEQYF
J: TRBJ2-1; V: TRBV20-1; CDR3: CSARGERQFF
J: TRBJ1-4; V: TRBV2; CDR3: CASKKTMATNEKLFF
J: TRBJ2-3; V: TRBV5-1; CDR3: CASSLTGSTDTQYF
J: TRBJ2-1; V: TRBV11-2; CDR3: CASSLVQGSYNEQFF
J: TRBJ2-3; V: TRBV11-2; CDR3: CASSFQGAGDTQYF
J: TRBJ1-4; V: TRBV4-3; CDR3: CASSQDTPRGEKLFF
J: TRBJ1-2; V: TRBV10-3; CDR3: CAIRPDRGNYGYTF
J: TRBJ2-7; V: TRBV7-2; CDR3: CASSLVFGGRAAVTYEQYF
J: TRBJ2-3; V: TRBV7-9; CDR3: CASSFLAGVLADTQYF
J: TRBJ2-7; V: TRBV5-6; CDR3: CASSSTSGEYF
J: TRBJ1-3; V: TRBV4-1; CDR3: CASSQDGGAWIGNTIYF
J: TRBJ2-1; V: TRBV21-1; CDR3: CASSNAGTSGYNEQFF
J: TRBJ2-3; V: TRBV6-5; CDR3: CASSYTRDLTDTQYF
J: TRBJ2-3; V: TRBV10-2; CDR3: CASSELAGIVNTQYF
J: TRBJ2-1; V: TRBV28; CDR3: CASRVGRGDEQFF
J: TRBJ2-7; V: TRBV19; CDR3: CASRGDGEPHEQYF
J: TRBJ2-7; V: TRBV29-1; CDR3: CSVEVLAGDYEQYF
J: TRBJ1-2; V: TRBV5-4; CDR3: CASSPLLLGIDYTF
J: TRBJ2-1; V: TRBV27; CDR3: CASSPESGRVSYNEQFF
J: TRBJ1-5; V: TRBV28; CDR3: CASWNPGQGPFGNQPQHF
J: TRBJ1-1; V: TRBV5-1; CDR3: CASGDMNTEAFF
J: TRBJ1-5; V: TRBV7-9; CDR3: CASSSYTSNQPQHF
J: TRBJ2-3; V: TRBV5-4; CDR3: CASSWGLSTDTQYF
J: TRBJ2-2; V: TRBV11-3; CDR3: CASSLNQGSGELFF
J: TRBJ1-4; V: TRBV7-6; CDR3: CASSSGEGLFF
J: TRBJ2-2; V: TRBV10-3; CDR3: CAISGNRGGRAPGELFF
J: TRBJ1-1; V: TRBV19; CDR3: CASSMGAPNTEAFF